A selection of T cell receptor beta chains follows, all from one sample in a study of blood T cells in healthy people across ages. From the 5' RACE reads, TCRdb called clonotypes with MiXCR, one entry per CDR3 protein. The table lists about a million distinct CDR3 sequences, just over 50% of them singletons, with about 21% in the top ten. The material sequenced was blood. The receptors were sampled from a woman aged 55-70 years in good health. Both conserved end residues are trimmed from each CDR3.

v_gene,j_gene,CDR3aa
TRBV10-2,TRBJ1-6,ASSEGHSPLH
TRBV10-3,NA,AISEENGDEQY
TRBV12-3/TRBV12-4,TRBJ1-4,ASSSSDSGREKLF
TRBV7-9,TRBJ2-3,ASSLGWAADTQY
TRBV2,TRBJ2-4,ASSEVGSGSQNIQY
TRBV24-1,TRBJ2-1,ATSDSWNNEQF
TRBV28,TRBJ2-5,ASSLSQGTQETQY
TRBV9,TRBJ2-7,ASSTGTLYEQY
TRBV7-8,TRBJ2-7,ASSSRLAGRSYEQY
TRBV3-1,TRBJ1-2,ASSPGQRRYGYT
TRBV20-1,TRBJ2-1,SALQGAHEQF
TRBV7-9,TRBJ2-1,ASSPTSSIHNEQF
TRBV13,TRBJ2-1,ASSGPPSGQF
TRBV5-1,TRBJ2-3,ASSSQPGLATDTQY
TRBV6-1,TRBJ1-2,ASSVNSYGYT
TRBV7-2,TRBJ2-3,ASSLAVREGRVTDTQY
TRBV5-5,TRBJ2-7,ASSFENGGSYEQY
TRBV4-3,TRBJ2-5,ASSQGVGRETQY
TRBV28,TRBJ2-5,ASSLSAAGEGQETQY
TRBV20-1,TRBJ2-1,SARDVGWGRGDEQF
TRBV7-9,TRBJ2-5,ASSDYRANNEQY
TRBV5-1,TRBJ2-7,ASSRTGRGTSYEQY
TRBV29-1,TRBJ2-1,SVLPEAGNYNEQF
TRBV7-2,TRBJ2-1,ASSLVAGDEQF
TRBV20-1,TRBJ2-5,SAEPTSETQY
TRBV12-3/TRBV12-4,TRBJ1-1,ASSFGTMNTEAF
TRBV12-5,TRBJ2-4,ASGLPAKAGGPPSNIQY
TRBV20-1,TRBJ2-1,SAKDRRSSYNEQF
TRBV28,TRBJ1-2,ASSKLPGLHLNNNYGYT
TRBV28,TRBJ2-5,ASRSPGGGETQY
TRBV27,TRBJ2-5,ASSSLRAGGVETQY
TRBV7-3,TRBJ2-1,ASSVTGPNNEQF
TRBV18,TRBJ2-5,ASSRLGKETQY
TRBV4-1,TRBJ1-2,ASSQDGAGDSVYGYT
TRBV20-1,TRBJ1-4,SDTTRTVTNEKLF
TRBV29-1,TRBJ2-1,SVAEGAKGSQF
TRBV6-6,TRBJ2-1,ASSGRLAGGPEQF
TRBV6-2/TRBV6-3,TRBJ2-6,ASSYLGGYSGANVLT
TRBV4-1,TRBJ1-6,ASSLTRDRVSPLH
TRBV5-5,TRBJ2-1,ASSDLLNSGSINEQF
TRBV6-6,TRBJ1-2,ASSRDRGNNYGYT